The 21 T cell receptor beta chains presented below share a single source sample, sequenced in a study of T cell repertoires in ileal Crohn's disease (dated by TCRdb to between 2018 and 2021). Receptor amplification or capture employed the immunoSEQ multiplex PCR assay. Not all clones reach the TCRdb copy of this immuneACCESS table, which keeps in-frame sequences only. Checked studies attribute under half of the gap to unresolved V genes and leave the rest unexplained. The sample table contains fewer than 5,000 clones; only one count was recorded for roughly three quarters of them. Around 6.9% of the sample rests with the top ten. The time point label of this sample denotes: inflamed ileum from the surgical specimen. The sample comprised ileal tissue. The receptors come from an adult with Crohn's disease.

CDR3: CASSSREGGGYEQYF. CDR3 DNA sequence: TGTGCCAGCAGCTCACGAGAGGGAGGGGGGTACGAGCAGTACTTC. This chain links TRBV7-2 with TRBJ2-7; D might be TRBD2 (7 bases). The CDR3 is 15 residues long. The V and J ends lost 4 bases and 4 bases respectively, with 17 bases between them. Germline V gene sequence: CDR1 SGHTA, CDR2 FQGNSA.

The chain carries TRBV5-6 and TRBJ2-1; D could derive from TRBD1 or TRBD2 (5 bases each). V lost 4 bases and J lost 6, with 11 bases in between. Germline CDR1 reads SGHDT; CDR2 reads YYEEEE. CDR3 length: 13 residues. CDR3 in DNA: TGTGCCAGCAGCAAGGGACCTTTCAATGAGCAGTTCTTC. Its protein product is CASSKGPFNEQFF.

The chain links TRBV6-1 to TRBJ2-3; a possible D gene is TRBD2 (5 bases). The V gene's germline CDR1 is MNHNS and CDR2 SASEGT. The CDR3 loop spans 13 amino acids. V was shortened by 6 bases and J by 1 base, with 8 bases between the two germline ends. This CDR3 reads CASRKEGTDTQYF. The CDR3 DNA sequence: TGTGCCAGCAGGAAGGAGGGCACAGATACGCAGTATTTT.

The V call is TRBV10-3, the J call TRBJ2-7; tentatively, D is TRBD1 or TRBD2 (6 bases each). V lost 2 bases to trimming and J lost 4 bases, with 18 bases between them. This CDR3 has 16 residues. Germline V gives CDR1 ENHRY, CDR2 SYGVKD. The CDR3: CAISEARGERGYEQYF. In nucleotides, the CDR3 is TGTGCCATCAGTGAGGCGAGGGGGGAGAGGGGGTACGAGCAGTACTTC.

DNA for the CDR3: TGTGCCAGCTCACCACGGGCAGGGATTGGCGAGCAGTACTTC. It yields the protein CASSPRAGIGEQYF. This chain links TRBV18 with TRBJ2-7; perhaps TRBD1 as D (5 bases). The CDR3 is 14 amino acids. V lost 1 base and J 6 bases, leaving 13 bases between the germline ends. Germline V lookup: CDR1 KGHSH, CDR2 LQKENI.

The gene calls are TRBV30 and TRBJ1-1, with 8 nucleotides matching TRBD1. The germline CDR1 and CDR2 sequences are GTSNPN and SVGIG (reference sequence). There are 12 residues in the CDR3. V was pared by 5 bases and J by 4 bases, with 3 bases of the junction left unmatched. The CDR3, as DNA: TGTGCCTGGGAAGACAGGGGCACTGAAGCTTTCTTT. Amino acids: CAWEDRGTEAFF.

This CDR3 reads CASSLVESSNQPQHF. CDR3 sequence (DNA): TGTGCCAGCAGCTTAGTAGAGAGTAGCAATCAGCCCCAGCATTTT. The rearrangement joins TRBV7-2 to TRBJ1-5; D is ambiguous. V shed 1 base and J shed 0 bases, with 7 bases lying between them. Germline loops: CDR1 SGHTA, CDR2 FQGNSA. The CDR3 contains 15 residues.

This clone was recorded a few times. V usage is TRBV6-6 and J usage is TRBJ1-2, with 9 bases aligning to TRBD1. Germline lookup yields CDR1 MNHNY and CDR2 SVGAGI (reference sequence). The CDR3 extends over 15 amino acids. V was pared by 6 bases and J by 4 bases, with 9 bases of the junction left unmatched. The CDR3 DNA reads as TGTGCCAGCAGCCCAGGGACAGGGAGACGCTATGGCTACACCTTC. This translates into CASSPGTGRRYGYTF.

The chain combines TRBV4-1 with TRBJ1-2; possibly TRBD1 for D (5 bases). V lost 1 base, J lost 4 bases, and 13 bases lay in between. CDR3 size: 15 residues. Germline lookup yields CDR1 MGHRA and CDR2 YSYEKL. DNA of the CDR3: TGCGCCAGCAGCCAAGGGGACGGACTTGCCTATGGCTACACCTTC. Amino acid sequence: CASSQGDGLAYGYTF.

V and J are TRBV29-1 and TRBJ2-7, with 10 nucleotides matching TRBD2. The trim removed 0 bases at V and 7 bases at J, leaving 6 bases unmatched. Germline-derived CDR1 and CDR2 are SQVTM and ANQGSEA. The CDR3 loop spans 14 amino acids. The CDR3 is CSVEEASGGKEQYF. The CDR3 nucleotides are TGCAGCGTTGAAGAGGCTAGCGGGGGTAAAGAGCAGTACTTC.

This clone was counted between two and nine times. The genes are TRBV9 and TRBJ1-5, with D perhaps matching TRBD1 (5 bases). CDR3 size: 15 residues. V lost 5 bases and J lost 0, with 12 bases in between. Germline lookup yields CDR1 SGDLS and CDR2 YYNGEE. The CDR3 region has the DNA TGTGCCAGCAGTGTGGGGGGATTTAGCAATCAGCCCCAGCATTTT. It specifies CASSVGGFSNQPQHF.

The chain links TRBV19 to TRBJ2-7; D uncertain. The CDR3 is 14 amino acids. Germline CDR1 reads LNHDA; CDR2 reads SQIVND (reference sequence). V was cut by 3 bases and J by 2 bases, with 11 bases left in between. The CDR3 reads CASSISGPTYEQYF. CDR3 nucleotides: TGTGCCAGTAGTATTAGTGGTCCGACCTACGAGCAGTACTTC.

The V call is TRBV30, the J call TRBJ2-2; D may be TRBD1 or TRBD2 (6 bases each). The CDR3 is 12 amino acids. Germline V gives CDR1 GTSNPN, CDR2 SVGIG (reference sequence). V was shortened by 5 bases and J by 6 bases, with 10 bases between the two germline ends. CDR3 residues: CAWERGAGELFF. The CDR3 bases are TGTGCCTGGGAGAGGGGGGCCGGGGAGCTGTTTTTT.

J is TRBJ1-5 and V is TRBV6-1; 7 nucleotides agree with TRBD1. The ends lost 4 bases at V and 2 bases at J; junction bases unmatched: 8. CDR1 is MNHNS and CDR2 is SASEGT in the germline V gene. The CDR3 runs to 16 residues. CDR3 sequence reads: CASSGNRGRGNQPQHF. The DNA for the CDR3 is TGTGCCAGCAGTGGGAACAGGGGAAGGGGCAATCAGCCCCAGCATTTT.

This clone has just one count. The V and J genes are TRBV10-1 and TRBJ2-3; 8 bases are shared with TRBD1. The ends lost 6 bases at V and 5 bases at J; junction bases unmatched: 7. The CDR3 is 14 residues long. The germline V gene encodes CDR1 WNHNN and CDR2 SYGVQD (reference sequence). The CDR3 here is CASSPTGVGDTQYF. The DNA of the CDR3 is TGCGCCAGCAGCCCGACAGGGGTGGGAGATACGCAGTATTTT.

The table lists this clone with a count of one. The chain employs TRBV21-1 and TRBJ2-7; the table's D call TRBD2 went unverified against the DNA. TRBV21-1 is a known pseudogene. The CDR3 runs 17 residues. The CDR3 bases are TGTGCCAGCAGCACCCGGAGGGGAGCGGGGGCGGATTACGAGCAGTACTTC. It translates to CASSTRRGAGADYEQYF.

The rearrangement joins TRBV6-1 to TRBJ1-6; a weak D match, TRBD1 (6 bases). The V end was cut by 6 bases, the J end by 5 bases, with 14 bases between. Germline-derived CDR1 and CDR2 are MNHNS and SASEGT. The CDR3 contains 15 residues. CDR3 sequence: CASSLRTEDNSPLHF. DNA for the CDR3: TGTGCCAGCAGCCTTAGGACAGAAGATAATTCACCCCTCCACTTT.

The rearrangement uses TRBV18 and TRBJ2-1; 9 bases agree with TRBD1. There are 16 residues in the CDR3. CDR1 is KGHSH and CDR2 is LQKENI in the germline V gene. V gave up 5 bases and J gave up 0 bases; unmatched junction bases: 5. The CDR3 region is CASSGGTGSSYNEQFF. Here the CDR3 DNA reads TGTGCCAGCTCAGGAGGGACAGGGAGCTCCTACAATGAGCAGTTCTTC.

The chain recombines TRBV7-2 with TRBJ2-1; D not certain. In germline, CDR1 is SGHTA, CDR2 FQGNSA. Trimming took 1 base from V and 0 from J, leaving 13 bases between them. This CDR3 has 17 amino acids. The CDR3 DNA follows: TGTGCCAGCAGCTTAGTTGTACTCAGAAACTCCTACAATGAGCAGTTCTTC. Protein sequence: CASSLVVLRNSYNEQFF.

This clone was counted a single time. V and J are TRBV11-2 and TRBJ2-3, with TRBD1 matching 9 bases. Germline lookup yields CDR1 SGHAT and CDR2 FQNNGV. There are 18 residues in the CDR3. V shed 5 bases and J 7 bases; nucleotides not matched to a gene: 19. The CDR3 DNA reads TGTGCCAGCAGCCCCTTATGGGCATCGGGACAGGGTACAAATACGCAGTATTTT. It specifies CASSPLWASGQGTNTQYF.

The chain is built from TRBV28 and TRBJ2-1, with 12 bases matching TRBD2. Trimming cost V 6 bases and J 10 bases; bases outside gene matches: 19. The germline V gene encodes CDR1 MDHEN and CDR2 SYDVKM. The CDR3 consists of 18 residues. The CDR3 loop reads CASSSVQGRLAGEEEQFF. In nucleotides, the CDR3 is TGTGCCAGCAGCTCGGTCCAGGGGAGACTAGCGGGAGAGGAGGAGCAGTTCTTC.